A selection of T cell receptor beta chains follows, all from one sample in a study of blood T cell repertoires in COVID-19. Profiling relied on immunoSEQ multiplex PCR, and the TCRdb table lists in-frame clones only, not all of them. The sample includes 43,000 or so clones, more than 75% seen only once; the top ten take 16%. Sequencing input: peripheral blood. These receptors all come from a man in his 60s with active or convalescent COVID-19. Each CDR3 is given with its conserved first and last residue. The order of the fields is D gene, J gene, V gene, clone size, CDR3 protein, CDR3 DNA. The D gene is left open where the match is weak. The size field is filled for only some rows; it gives once, few, many or a size class.

. TRBJ1-1 TRBV2 few CASRSFRGFTEAFF TGTGCCAGCCGGAGTTTCAGGGGATTCACTGAAGCTTTCTTT
TRBD2 TRBJ2-3 TRBV5-1 . CASSSGGLLRTDTQYF TGCGCCAGCAGTAGCGGGGGGCTACTGCGGACAGATACGCAGTATTTT
. TRBJ2-5 TRBV3-1/TRBV3-2 . CASSSTSGTMGETQYF TGTGCCAGCAGCTCAACATCCGGGACAATGGGAGAGACCCAGTACTTC
. TRBJ2-3 TRBV5-1 . CASSFGEADTQYF TGCGCCAGCAGCTTCGGGGAGGCAGATACGCAGTATTTT
. TRBJ1-1 TRBV4-1 . CASSQLPGGDTEAFF TGCGCCAGCAGCCAACTCCCCGGGGGGGACACTGAAGCTTTCTTT
. TRBJ2-1 TRBV5-1 . CASSSSGVLLRNEQFF TGCGCCAGCAGCTCTTCAGGGGTGTTATTGCGGAACGAGCAGTTCTTC
. TRBJ1-5 TRBV6-6 . CASSYSSGRQPQHF TGTGCCAGCAGTTACTCTAGCGGGCGTCAGCCCCAGCATTTT
TRBD1 TRBJ1-2 TRBV3-1/TRBV3-2 . CASSQGTGPNYGYTF TGTGCCAGCAGCCAAGGGACAGGTCCTAACTATGGCTACACCTTC
TRBD2 TRBJ2-1 TRBV29-1 . CSTSSGEAYNEQFF TGCAGCACATCTAGCGGGGAGGCGTACAATGAGCAGTTCTTC
TRBD2 TRBJ2-2 TRBV18 once CASSRRLAEGTGELFF TGTGCCAGCTCACGTAGACTAGCGGAGGGCACCGGGGAGCTGTTTTTT
. TRBJ1-2 TRBV7-2 . CASSLTESRGYTF TGTGCCAGCAGCTTAACGGAGTCCCGAGGCTACACCTTC
TRBD1 TRBJ1-4 TRBV28 . CASSLMGQINEKLFF TGTGCCAGCAGTTTAATGGGACAGATTAATGAAAAACTGTTTTTT
TRBD2 TRBJ2-5 TRBV5-1 . CASSSLASPSETQYF TGCGCCAGCAGCTCACTAGCGTCCCCCTCGGAGACCCAGTACTTC
. TRBJ1-6 TRBV28 . CASSLDGRASPLHF TGTGCCAGCAGCTTGGACGGGAGGGCATCACCCCTCCACTTT
. TRBJ1-6 TRBV13 once CASSTLDSHLHF TGTGCCAGCAGCACCCTGGACAGCCACCTCCACTTT
. TRBJ1-1 TRBV3-1/TRBV3-2 . CASSQDGGRNTEAFF TGTGCCAGCAGCCAAGATGGGGGGAGAAACACTGAAGCTTTCTTT
. TRBJ1-3 TRBV19 . CASSSRRGNTIYF TGTGCCAGTAGTTCCAGAAGAGGAAACACCATATATTTT
TRBD1 TRBJ1-2 TRBV5-1 . CASSTGQNYGYTF TGCGCCAGCAGTACGGGACAGAACTATGGCTACACCTTC
. TRBJ1-4 TRBV21-1 . CASISGDGRKLFF TGTGCCAGCATTTCGGGCGACGGGAGAAAACTGTTTTTT
TRBD1 TRBJ1-2 TRBV18 . CASSPEAGGDVYGYTF TGTGCCAGCTCACCAGAGGCAGGGGGCGACGTCTATGGCTACACCTTC